The 32 T cell receptor beta chains below all came from one sample that was sequenced in a study of T cells in Graves' hyperthyroidism and ophthalmopathy. Amplified TCR beta CDR3 regions derived from RNA transcripts. The HTBI set primed first-round TCR CDR3 RT-PCR. TCRdb reprocessed the multiplex PCR reads via MiXCR and lists one record per CDR3 protein. The data show about 690,000 distinct CDR3 sequences, approximately 15% seen once. Sequenced sample: blood. The origin of the receptors is a man aged 50-60 years with Graves' hyperthyroidism.

The table lists this clonotype with a few counts. This chain links TRBV28 with TRBJ2-7; no reliable D call. Deletions cut 2 bases from V and 7 bases from J, with 12 bases between. The CDR3 covers 13 residues. Germline CDR1 MDHEN, CDR2 SYDVKM. The CDR3 loop is CASSLRGAREQYF. CDR3 sequence (DNA): TGTGCCAGCAGTTTAAGAGGAGCGAGGGAGCAGTACTTC.

This clonotype occurred many times. The chain is built from TRBV28 and TRBJ2-5; D may be TRBD1 (7 bases). This CDR3 has 15 amino acids. Trimming shortened V by 4 bases and J by 1 base, and 13 bases separated the two germline ends. The V gene's germline CDR1 is MDHEN and CDR2 SYDVKM. The chain's CDR3 is CASSSGDSPQETQYF. As DNA, the CDR3 is TGTGCCAGCAGTTCGGGGGACAGCCCCCAAGAGACCCAGTACTTC. Together with reference TRBV28 and TRBJ2-5, the CDR3 gives the full variable domain: DVKVTQSSRYLVKRTGEKVFLECVQDMDHENMFWYRQDPGLGLRLIYFSYDVKMKEKGDIPEGYSVSREKKERFSLILESASTNQTSMYLCASSSGDSPQETQYFGPGTRLLVL.

The chain joins TRBV27 to TRBJ2-7; D unclear. Trimming took off 3 bases at V and 2 bases at J, with 8 bases between the two ends. Germline V gene lookup returns CDR1 MNHEY and CDR2 SMNVEV (reference sequence). The CDR3 runs to 13 residues. The CDR3: CASSLGITYEQYF. DNA for the CDR3: TGTGCCAGCAGTTTGGGTATCACCTACGAGCAGTACTTC.

This chain joins TRBV5-1 and TRBJ2-2; tentative D call: TRBD1 (6 bases). The CDR3 runs to 15 residues. The germline CDR1 and CDR2 sequences are SGHRS and YFSETQ. Trimming left V 5 bases short and J 1 base short, with 12 bases between. CDR3 sequence: CASRHIQGNTGELFF. The CDR3 DNA is TGCGCCAGCAGACACATACAGGGGAACACCGGGGAGCTGTTTTTT. Full variable domain (remainder filled in from reference TRBV5-1 and TRBJ2-2): KAGVTQTPRYLIKTRGQQVTLSCSPISGHRSVSWYQQTPGQGLQFLFEYFSETQRNKGNFPGRFSGRQFSNSRSEMNVSTLELGDSALYLCASRHIQGNTGELFFGEGSRLTVL.

This clonotype was seen many times. The genes are TRBV6-5 and TRBJ2-3; D perhaps matches TRBD1 (5 bases). The CDR3 runs to 15 residues. Between the trimmed V and J ends, which lost 2 bases and 0 bases, there was a span of 9 bases. From germline, CDR1 is MNHEY and CDR2 SVGAGI. Here the CDR3 DNA reads TGTGCCAGCAGTTACCTCTACAGGAGCACAGATACGCAGTATTTT. This codes for CASSYLYRSTDTQYF.

This clonotype was picked up a small number of times. CDR3 sequence: CASNPGAPLEAFF. The CDR3 DNA reads as TGTGCCAGCAACCCAGGGGCCCCTCTGGAAGCTTTCTTT. V and J are TRBV28 and TRBJ1-1; tentative D call: TRBD1 (6 bases). The V end lost 7 bases, the J end lost 8 bases, and 17 bases lay between the germline ends. This CDR3 is 13 amino acids long. CDR1 is MDHEN and CDR2 is SYDVKM in the germline V gene.

The V gene is TRBV20-1, the J gene TRBJ2-7; no clear D gene. Germline V gene data show CDR1 as DFQATT and CDR2 as SNEGSKA (reference sequence). The CDR3 covers 11 residues. Trimming cost V 3 bases and J 4 bases, with 7 bases left between them. CDR3 in DNA: TGCAGTGCTAGTACGGCGTACGAGCAGTACTTC. It yields the protein CSASTAYEQYF.

This chain uses TRBV19 with TRBJ2-3; 8 positions match TRBD2. Germline CDR1 LNHDA, CDR2 SQIVND (reference sequence). V dropped 1 base and J dropped 0; count of bases not matched to a gene: 6. The CDR3 contains 17 residues. CDR3 amino acids: CASSIGRTSLSTDTQYF. For the CDR3, the DNA is TGTGCCAGTAGTATAGGCCGGACTAGCCTGAGCACAGATACGCAGTATTTT.

This clonotype was counted between two and nine times. One end of the junction does not line up with germline, which may come from a read error. The chain is built from TRBV15 and TRBJ2-5, with TRBD1 matching over 8 bases. The CDR3 has 15 amino acids. The V gene's germline CDR1 is LNHNV and CDR2 YYDKDF (reference sequence). The CDR3 spells CATSSLPTGGETQHF. The CDR3 DNA is TGTGCCACCAGCAGCTTACCTACAGGGGGAGAGACCCAGCACTTC.

The V call is TRBV18, the J call TRBJ2-3; 9 bases align to TRBD2. V lost 4 bases, J lost 4 bases, and 3 bases stayed unmatched. Germline values: CDR1 KGHSH, CDR2 LQKENI. The CDR3 totals 14 residues. The DNA of the CDR3 is TGTGCCAGCTCACGGACTAGCGCGGCAGATACGCAGTATTTT. It encodes CASSRTSAADTQYF.

This clonotype was seen repeatedly, ten times or more. The V gene is TRBV2, the J gene TRBJ1-2; D unclear. Germline-derived CDR1 and CDR2 are SNHLY and FYNNEI. V was shortened by 7 bases and J by 4 bases, with 22 bases between the two germline ends. CDR3 length: 16 amino acids. For the CDR3, the DNA is TGTGCCAGCAAGGGAACAGCCTCCATTTCGGGCTATGGCTACACCTTC. Translated: CASKGTASISGYGYTF.

This chain connects TRBV5-6 to TRBJ1-1; D is undetermined. Germline values: CDR1 SGHDT, CDR2 YYEEEE. With 0 bases removed from V and 1 base from J, the gap between germline ends came to 7 bases. This CDR3 is 14 amino acids long. The CDR3 here is CASSLAFGNTEAFF. CDR3 DNA: TGTGCCAGCAGCTTGGCCTTCGGGAACACTGAAGCTTTCTTT.

This clonotype was seen only a few times. CDR3: CSVHAVTGGGTEAFF. The CDR3 nucleotides are TGCAGCGTTCACGCTGTCACAGGGGGAGGGACTGAAGCTTTCTTT. This chain uses TRBV29-1 with TRBJ1-1; 8 bases align to TRBD1. The germline V gene has CDR1 SQVTM and CDR2 ANQGSEA. There are 15 residues in the CDR3. V shed 5 bases and J 5 bases; nucleotides not matched to a gene: 13.

The J gene is TRBJ1-2, the V gene TRBV15, with 7 bases fitting TRBD1. The CDR3 runs 14 residues. V shed 2 bases and J 4 bases; nucleotides not matched to a gene: 4. Germline V gene lookup returns CDR1 LNHNV and CDR2 YYDKDF (reference sequence). As DNA, the CDR3 is TGTGCCACCAGCAGAAACAGGGACAGCTATGGCTACACCTTC. As protein: CATSRNRDSYGYTF.

This clonotype came up a few times. The genes are TRBV20-1 and TRBJ2-7; a weak D match, TRBD1 (7 bases). The CDR3 is 15 residues long. The germline gives CDR1 DFQATT, CDR2 SNEGSKA (reference sequence). Trimming cost V 5 bases and J 3 bases, with 20 bases left between them. CDR3 loop: CSAGSVLRDSYEQYF. The CDR3, as DNA: TGCAGTGCTGGGTCCGTTTTGCGGGACAGCTACGAGCAGTACTTC.

This chain connects TRBV6-5 to TRBJ2-7; D unclear. Germline V gene sequence: CDR1 MNHEY, CDR2 SVGAGI. Trimming took off 0 bases at V and 0 bases at J, with 9 bases between the two ends. This CDR3 has 15 residues. The CDR3 loop is CASSYSVGYSYEQYF. The CDR3 DNA reads TGTGCCAGCAGTTACTCAGTTGGCTACTCCTACGAGCAGTACTTC.

This clonotype showed up many times. This chain links TRBV30 with TRBJ1-6; a possible D gene is TRBD1 (5 bases). The CDR3 extends over 13 amino acids. Per germline, CDR1 GTSNPN and CDR2 SVGIG (reference sequence). V dropped 4 bases and J dropped 7 bases, with 11 bases sitting between them. The CDR3 nucleotides are TGTGCCTGGACCCCAGGGTGGAATTCACCCCTCCACTTT. Amino acid sequence: CAWTPGWNSPLHF.

The chain employs TRBV27 and TRBJ2-5; D might be TRBD2 (6 bases). The germline V gene has CDR1 MNHEY and CDR2 SMNVEV (reference sequence). V dropped 0 bases and J dropped 1 base, with 12 bases sitting between them. The length of the CDR3 is 16 residues. For the CDR3, the DNA is TGTGCCAGCAGTTTATCAGGGGCGGGATTCCAAGAGACCCAGTACTTC. It specifies CASSLSGAGFQETQYF.

The genes are TRBV28 and TRBJ2-1; 9 bases are shared with TRBD1. The CDR3 consists of 15 residues. The V and J ends lost 5 bases and 9 bases, in that order; junction bases with no gene match: 11. Germline CDR1 is MDHEN and CDR2 is SYDVKM. This chain's CDR3 is CASSPGTGRHSEQFF. DNA for the CDR3: TGTGCCAGCAGTCCCGGGACAGGGAGACACAGTGAGCAGTTCTTC.

This clonotype was seen a few times. The chain carries TRBV11-2 and TRBJ2-1; D not certain. In germline, CDR1 is SGHAT, CDR2 FQNNGV. The length of the CDR3 is 14 residues. V gave up 4 bases and J gave up 1 base, with 8 bases separating them. CDR3 residues: CASSSSLSYNEQFF. The DNA of the CDR3 is TGTGCCAGCAGCTCCAGTCTTTCCTACAATGAGCAGTTCTTC.

The chain joins TRBV24-1 to TRBJ2-2; 7 bases agree with TRBD1. The CDR3 totals 14 residues. Germline V gene sequence: CDR1 KGHDR, CDR2 SFDVKD. The V gene end was trimmed by 8 bases and the J gene end by 2 bases; junction bases not matched to a gene: 4. The CDR3 loop reads CATKGQSNTGELFF. CDR3 in DNA: TGTGCCACCAAGGGACAGTCCAACACCGGGGAGCTGTTTTTT.

Ten or more counts support this clonotype. The rearrangement joins TRBV10-2 to TRBJ2-7; 11 bases line up with TRBD2. Germline CDR1 WSHSY, CDR2 SAAADI. The CDR3 consists of 16 residues. V was pared by 5 bases and J by 2 bases, with 8 bases of the junction left unmatched. The CDR3, as DNA: TGCGCCAGCAGTTCCGGGACTAGCGGCCCTGCCTACGAGCAGTACTTC. It encodes CASSSGTSGPAYEQYF.

This clonotype was counted at least ten times. As DNA, the CDR3 is TGCAGCGTCAAAGACACCGTCGGATACGAGCAGTACTTC. Its protein is CSVKDTVGYEQYF. This sequence joins TRBV29-1 and TRBJ2-7; D gene ambiguous. The germline gives CDR1 SQVTM, CDR2 ANQGSEA. This CDR3 spans 13 amino acids. The V gene lost 6 bases and the J gene lost 4 bases, with 16 bases spanning the gap.

This clonotype occurred many times. The rearrangement joins TRBV11-2 to TRBJ2-1; D unresolved. V was clipped by 0 bases and J by 3 bases, with 12 bases between them. This CDR3 has 16 amino acids. Germline lookup yields CDR1 SGHAT and CDR2 FQNNGV. CDR3 DNA sequence: TGTGCCAGCAGCTTAGATGTGAGTAGGCGCTACAATGAGCAGTTCTTC. It specifies CASSLDVSRRYNEQFF.

In its sample, this clonotype was seen many times. For the CDR3, the DNA is TGTGCCAGCAGTTATAGACGGGGGGGCGACGGGGCCAACGTCCTGACTTTC. Its protein product is CASSYRRGGDGANVLTF. The chain links TRBV7-2 to TRBJ2-6, with 8 bases fitting TRBD2. V trimming: 6 bases; J trimming: 4 bases; junction bases outside the gene matches: 11. CDR3 length equals 17 residues. The germline V gene has CDR1 SGHTA and CDR2 FQGNSA.

CDR3 sequence (DNA): TGTGCCAGCAGCCCTTCCGGGCCCTCTGGAAACACCATATATTTT. This translates into CASSPSGPSGNTIYF. V and J are TRBV9 and TRBJ1-3; D gene unclear. The CDR3 is 15 amino acids. Trimming stripped 4 bases from V and 0 bases from J, with 11 bases between. The germline V gene encodes CDR1 SGDLS and CDR2 YYNGEE.

This clonotype was seen at least ten times. The DNA of the CDR3 is TGTGCCAGTACAACAACCGGGGTACCTAACTATGGCTACACCTTC. Translation: CASTTTGVPNYGYTF. The J gene is TRBJ1-2, the V gene TRBV19; D is unresolved. The CDR3 consists of 15 residues. V lost 7 bases and J lost 0, with 15 bases in between. Germline values: CDR1 LNHDA, CDR2 SQIVND (reference sequence).

This clonotype was seen ten or more times. The J gene is TRBJ2-3, the V gene TRBV28; 11 positions agree with TRBD2. This CDR3 comprises 16 residues. J was trimmed by 0 bases and V by 6 bases; bases with no gene match: 5. CDR1 MDHEN and CDR2 SYDVKM come from the germline V gene. The DNA for the CDR3 is TGTGCCAGCAGCAATCGACTAGCGGGGAGCACAGATACGCAGTATTTT. It yields the protein CASSNRLAGSTDTQYF.

The chain recombines TRBV15 with TRBJ2-2, with 7 bases aligning to TRBD1. This CDR3 comprises 15 residues. Unmatched junction bases numbered 4, after V lost 3 bases and J lost 3 bases. CDR1 and CDR2 from the germline V gene are LNHNV and YYDKDF (reference sequence). CDR3 in DNA: TGTGCCACCAGCAGTTGGGACAGCTACACCGGGGAGCTGTTTTTT. Its translation: CATSSWDSYTGELFF.

The chain uses TRBV2 and TRBJ1-5; D uncertain. This CDR3 is 13 amino acids long. Germline V gene data show CDR1 as SNHLY and CDR2 as FYNNEI. V was cut by 2 bases and J by 3 bases, with 5 bases left in between. The chain's CDR3 is CASSERHNQPQHF. Written as DNA, the CDR3 is TGTGCCAGCAGTGAACGGCACAATCAGCCCCAGCATTTT.

This clonotype has only one observation. The gene calls are TRBV6-6 and TRBJ2-6; maybe TRBD2 (5 bases). CDR3 length: 16 amino acids. From germline, CDR1 is MNHNY and CDR2 SVGAGI (reference sequence). V was clipped by 2 bases and J by 7 bases, with 15 bases between them. The CDR3 DNA sequence: TGTGCCAGCAGTTACAACGGACTCTCAGTAGCCAACGTCCTGACTTTC. Encoded protein: CASSYNGLSVANVLTF.

This clonotype has at least ten counts. The rearrangement joins TRBV7-2 to TRBJ1-1; D is unresolved. The germline V and J ends were trimmed by 5 bases and 8 bases, with 15 bases remaining between them. CDR1 and CDR2 (germline): SGHTA, FQGNSA. The CDR3 spans 13 residues. CDR3 coding DNA: TGTGCCAGCAGCCCTAGGGTGCGGACCGAAGCTTTCTTT. Protein product: CASSPRVRTEAFF.